This TCR beta chain was captured by sequencing in a study of T cell repertoires in cytomegalovirus infection. The V end was cut by 1 base, the J end by 0 bases, with 9 bases between. From germline, CDR1 is DFQATT and CDR2 SNEGSKA (reference sequence). CDR3 length: 14 residues. TCRdb reprocessed the reads with MiXCR, giving one entry per CDR3 protein. This table has fewer than 550,000 distinct CDR3 sequences, around a quarter appearing once. V gene TRBV20-1 combines with J gene TRBJ1-1; maybe TRBD1 (6 bases). Source material: PBMCs. The TCR sequence derives from a human donor in good health (CMV status not recorded). Some clones in this sample may be carry-over from other donors' samples. The CDR3 DNA is TGCAGTGCTAGAGCCCGGACAGTGAACACTGAAGCTTTCTTT. It encodes CSARARTVNTEAFF.